The 2 T cell receptor beta chains reported below all come from one sample, sequenced in a study of Ad26.COV2.S vaccination and SARS-CoV-2 variants. Treatment here: around 19 received Ad26.COV2.S at low or high dose, single or two shots; about 5 received placebo; per-sample allocation not given. Collection of the samples took place on day 63 after the first injection of vaccine or placebo. The data were produced by immunoSEQ multiplex PCR, yet TCRdb's version contains in-frame clones alone and is incomplete. The data contain about 400,000 clones, about 88% of them seen just once; the ten biggest clones take up under 2%. Source: peripheral blood, taken in a trial of Ad26.COV2.S vaccine versus placebo. These receptors were obtained from a person aged 18 to 65 who received the Ad26.COV2.S COVID-19 vaccine or a placebo.

The V and J genes are TRBV2 and TRBJ1-1; possibly TRBD1 for D (5 bases). V was cut by 1 base and J by 0 bases, with 9 bases left in between. CDR1 is SNHLY, CDR2 FYNNEI, per germline. The CDR3 is 15 residues long. For the CDR3, the DNA is TGTGCCAGCAGTGAAGGGTCGGGACTGAACACTGAAGCTTTCTTT. This codes for CASSEGSGLNTEAFF.

The CDR3 reads CATSKGGGTDTQYF. DNA of the CDR3: TGTGCCACCAGCAAAGGAGGAGGCACAGATACGCAGTATTTT. The chain uses TRBV15 and TRBJ2-3, with D perhaps TRBD2 (5 bases). Per the germline V gene, CDR1 is LNHNV and CDR2 is YYDKDF (reference sequence). V lost 4 bases, J lost 1 base, and 9 bases lay in between. The CDR3 has 14 amino acids.